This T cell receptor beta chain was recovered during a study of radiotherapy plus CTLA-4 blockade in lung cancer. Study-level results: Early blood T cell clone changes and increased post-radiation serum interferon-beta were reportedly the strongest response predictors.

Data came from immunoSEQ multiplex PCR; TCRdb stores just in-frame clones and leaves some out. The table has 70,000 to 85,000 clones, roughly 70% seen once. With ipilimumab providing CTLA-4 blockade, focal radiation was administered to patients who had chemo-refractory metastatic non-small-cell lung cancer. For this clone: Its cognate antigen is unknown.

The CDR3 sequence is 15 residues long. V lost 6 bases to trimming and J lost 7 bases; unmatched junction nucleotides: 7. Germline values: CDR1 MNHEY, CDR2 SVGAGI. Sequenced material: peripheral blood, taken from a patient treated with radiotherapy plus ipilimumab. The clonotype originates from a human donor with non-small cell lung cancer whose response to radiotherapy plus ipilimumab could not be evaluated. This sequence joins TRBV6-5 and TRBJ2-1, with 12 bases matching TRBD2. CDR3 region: CASRMTSGRRNEQFF. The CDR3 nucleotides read TGTGCCAGCAGAATGACTAGCGGGAGACGAAATGAGCAGTTCTTC.